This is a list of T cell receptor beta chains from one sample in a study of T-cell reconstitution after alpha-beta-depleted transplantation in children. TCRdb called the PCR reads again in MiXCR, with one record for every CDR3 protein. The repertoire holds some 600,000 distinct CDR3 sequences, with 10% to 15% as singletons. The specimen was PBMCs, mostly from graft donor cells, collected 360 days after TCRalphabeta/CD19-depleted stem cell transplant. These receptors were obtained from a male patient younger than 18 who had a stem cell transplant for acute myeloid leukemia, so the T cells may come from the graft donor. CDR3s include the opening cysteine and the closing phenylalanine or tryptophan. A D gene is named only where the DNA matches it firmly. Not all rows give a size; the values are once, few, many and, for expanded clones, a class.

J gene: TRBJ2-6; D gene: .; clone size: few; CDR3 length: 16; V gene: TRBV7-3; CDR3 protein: CASSLFPESGANVLTF; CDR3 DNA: TGTGCCAGCAGCTTATTCCCGGAGTCTGGGGCCAACGTCCTGACTTTC
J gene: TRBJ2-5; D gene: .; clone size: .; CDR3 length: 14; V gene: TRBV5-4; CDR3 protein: CASSGEAWNETQYF; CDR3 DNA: TGTGCCAGCAGCGGCGAGGCGTGGAACGAGACCCAGTACTTC
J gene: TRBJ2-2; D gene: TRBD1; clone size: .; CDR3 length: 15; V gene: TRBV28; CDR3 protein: CASSLWGTGNGELFF; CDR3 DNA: TGTGCCAGCAGTTTATGGGGGACAGGGAACGGGGAGCTGTTTTTT
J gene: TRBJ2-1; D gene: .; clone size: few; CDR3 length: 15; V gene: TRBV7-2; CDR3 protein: CASSPPERSYNEQFF; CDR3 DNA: TGTGCCAGCAGCCCCCCGGAGCGCTCCTACAATGAGCAGTTCTTC
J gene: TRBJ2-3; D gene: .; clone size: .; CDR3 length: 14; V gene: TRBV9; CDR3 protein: CASSGQDGGDTQYF; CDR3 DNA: TGTGCCAGCAGCGGGCAGGACGGGGGAGATACGCAGTATTTT
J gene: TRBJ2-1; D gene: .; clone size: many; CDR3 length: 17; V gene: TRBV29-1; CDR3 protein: CSVDPGALRGALDEQFF; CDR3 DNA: TGCAGCGTTGACCCAGGGGCGCTTCGTGGGGCCTTGGATGAGCAGTTCTTC
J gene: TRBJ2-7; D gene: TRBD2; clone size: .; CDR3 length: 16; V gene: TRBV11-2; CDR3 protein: CASSLDLAGRRDEQYF; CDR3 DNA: TGTGCCAGCAGCTTAGATCTAGCGGGAAGGCGGGACGAGCAGTACTTC
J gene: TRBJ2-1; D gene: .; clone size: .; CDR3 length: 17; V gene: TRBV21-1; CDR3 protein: CASSISTGLARAREQFF; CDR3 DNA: TGTGCCAGCAGCATTTCAACCGGACTAGCCCGGGCGCGTGAGCAGTTCTTC
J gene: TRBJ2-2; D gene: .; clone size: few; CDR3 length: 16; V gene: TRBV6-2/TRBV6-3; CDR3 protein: CASSSTLPIGPGELFF; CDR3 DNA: TGTGCCAGCAGTTCAACGCTCCCAATAGGGCCCGGGGAGCTGTTTTTT
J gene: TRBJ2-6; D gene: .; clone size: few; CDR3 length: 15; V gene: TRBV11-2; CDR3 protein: CASSPQGYGANVLTF; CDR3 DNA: TGTGCCAGCAGCCCACAGGGATATGGGGCCAACGTCCTGACTTTC
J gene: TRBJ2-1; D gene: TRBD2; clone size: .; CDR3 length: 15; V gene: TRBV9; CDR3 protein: CASSASGRADNEQFF; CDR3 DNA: TGTGCCAGCAGCGCGAGCGGGAGGGCAGACAATGAGCAGTTCTTC
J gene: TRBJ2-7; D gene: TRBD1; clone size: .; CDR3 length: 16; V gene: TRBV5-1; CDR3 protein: CASSSQLQGALSEQYF; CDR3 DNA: TGCGCCAGCAGCAGTCAACTACAGGGGGCATTATCCGAGCAGTACTTC
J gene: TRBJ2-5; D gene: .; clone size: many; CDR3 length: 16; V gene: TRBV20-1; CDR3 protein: CSANPWGLVTQETQYF; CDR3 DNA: TGCAGTGCTAACCCTTGGGGTTTGGTAACCCAAGAGACCCAGTACTTC
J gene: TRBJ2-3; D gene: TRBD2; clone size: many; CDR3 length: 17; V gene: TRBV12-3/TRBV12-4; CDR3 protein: CARTLAGGLSSTDTQYF; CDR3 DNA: TGTGCCAGGACCCTAGCGGGAGGGCTTTCTAGCACAGATACGCAGTATTTT
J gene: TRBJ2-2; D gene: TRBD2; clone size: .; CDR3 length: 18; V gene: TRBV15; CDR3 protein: CATSSNLRLAGNTGELFF; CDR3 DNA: TGTGCCACCAGCAGTAACCTTAGACTAGCGGGGAACACCGGGGAGCTGTTTTTT
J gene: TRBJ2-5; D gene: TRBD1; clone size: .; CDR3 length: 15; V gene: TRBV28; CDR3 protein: CASSLSGTGGETQYF; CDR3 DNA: TGTGCCAGCAGTTTAAGCGGGACAGGGGGGGAGACCCAGTACTTC
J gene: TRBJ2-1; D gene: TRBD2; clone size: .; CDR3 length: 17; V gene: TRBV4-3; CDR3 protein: CASSQVGTSGFYNEQFF; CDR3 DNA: TGCGCCAGCAGCCAAGTAGGGACTAGCGGATTCTACAATGAGCAGTTCTTC
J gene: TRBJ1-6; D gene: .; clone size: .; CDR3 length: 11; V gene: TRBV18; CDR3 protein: CASSNNSPLHF; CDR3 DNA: TGTGCCAGCTCCAACAATTCACCCCTCCACTTT
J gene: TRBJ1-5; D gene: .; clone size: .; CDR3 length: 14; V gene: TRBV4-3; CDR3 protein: CASSQEWPYQPQHF; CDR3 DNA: TGCGCCAGCAGCCAAGAGTGGCCCTATCAGCCCCAGCATTTT
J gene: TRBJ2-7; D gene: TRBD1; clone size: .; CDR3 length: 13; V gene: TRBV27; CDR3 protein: CASSIRDSYEQYF; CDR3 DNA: TGTGCCAGCAGTATCCGGGACAGCTACGAGCAGTACTTC
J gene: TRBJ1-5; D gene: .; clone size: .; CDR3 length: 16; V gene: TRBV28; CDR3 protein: CASSLPGAPFNQPQHF; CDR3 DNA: TGTGCCAGCAGTTTGCCAGGGGCCCCTTTCAATCAGCCCCAGCATTTT
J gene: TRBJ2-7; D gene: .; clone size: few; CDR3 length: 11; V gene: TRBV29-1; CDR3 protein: CSVEKGYEQYF; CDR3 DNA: TGCAGCGTTGAAAAGGGTTACGAGCAGTACTTC
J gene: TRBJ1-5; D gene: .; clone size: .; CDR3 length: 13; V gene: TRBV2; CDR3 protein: CASSWPANQPQHF; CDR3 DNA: TGTGCCAGCAGTTGGCCAGCTAATCAGCCCCAGCATTTT
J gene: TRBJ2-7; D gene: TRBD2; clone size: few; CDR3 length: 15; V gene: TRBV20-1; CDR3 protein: CSARDPGTTPYEQYF; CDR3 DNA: TGCAGTGCTAGGGACCCGGGGACTACTCCCTACGAGCAGTACTTC
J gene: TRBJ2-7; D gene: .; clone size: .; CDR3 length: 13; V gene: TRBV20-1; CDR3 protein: CSASRRDLYEQYF; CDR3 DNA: TGCAGTGCTAGTCGCAGGGATCTCTACGAGCAGTACTTC
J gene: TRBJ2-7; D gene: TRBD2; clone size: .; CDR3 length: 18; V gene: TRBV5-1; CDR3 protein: CASSLATSGIRTGYEQYF; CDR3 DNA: TGCGCCAGCAGCTTGGCGACTAGCGGGATTAGGACAGGCTACGAGCAGTACTTC
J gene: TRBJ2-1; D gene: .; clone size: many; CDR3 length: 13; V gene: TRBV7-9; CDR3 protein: CASSPLNYNEQFF; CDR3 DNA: TGTGCCAGCAGCCCACTTAACTACAATGAGCAGTTCTTC
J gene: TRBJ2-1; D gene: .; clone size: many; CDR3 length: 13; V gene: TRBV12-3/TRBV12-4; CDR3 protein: CASSLVSGESEFF; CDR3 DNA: TGTGCCAGCAGTTTAGTTTCGGGGGAGAGTGAGTTCTTC
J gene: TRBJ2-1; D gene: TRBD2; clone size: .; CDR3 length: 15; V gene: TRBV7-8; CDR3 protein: CASSRGTSGRNEQFF; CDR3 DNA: TGTGCCAGCAGCCGCGGGACTAGCGGGCGAAATGAGCAGTTCTTC
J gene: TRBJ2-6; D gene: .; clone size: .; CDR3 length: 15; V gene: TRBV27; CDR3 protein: CASSLQVHGANVLTF; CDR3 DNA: TGTGCCAGCAGTTTACAGGTCCACGGGGCCAACGTCCTGACTTTC
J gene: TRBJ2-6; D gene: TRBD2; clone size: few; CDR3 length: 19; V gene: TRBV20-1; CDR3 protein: CSARELAGPAPSGANVLTF; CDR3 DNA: TGCAGTGCTAGAGAGCTAGCGGGCCCGGCCCCCTCTGGGGCCAACGTCCTGACTTTC
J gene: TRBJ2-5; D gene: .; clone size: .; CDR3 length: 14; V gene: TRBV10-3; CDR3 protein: CAISGQALEETQYF; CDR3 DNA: TGTGCCATCTCAGGACAAGCGTTAGAAGAGACCCAGTACTTC
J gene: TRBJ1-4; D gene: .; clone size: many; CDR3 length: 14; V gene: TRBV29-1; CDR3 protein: CSVARLSSNEKLFF; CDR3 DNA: TGCAGCGTTGCACGGCTCTCGAGTAATGAAAAACTGTTTTTT
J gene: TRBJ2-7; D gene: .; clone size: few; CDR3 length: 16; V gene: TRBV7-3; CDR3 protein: CASSLTGTVTSYEQYF; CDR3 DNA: TGTGCCAGCAGCTTAACAGGGACTGTCACCTCCTACGAGCAGTACTTC
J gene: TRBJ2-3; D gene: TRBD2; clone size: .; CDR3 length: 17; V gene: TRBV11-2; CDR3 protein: CASSLDVAGAVTDTQYF; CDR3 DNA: TGTGCCAGCAGCTTAGACGTAGCGGGAGCGGTGACAGATACGCAGTATTTT
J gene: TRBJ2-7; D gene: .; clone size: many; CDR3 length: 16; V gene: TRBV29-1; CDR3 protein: CSVENFDSTFGHEQYF; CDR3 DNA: TGCAGCGTTGAGAACTTCGACAGTACCTTTGGGCACGAGCAGTACTTC
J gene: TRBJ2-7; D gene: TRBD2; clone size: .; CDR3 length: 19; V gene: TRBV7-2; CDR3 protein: CASSLAGLAGVYPTNEQYF; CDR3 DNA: TGTGCCAGCAGCTTAGCGGGACTAGCGGGAGTATACCCTACTAACGAGCAGTACTTC
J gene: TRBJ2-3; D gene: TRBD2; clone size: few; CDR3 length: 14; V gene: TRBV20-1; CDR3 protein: CSTSASGNTDTQYF; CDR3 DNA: TGCAGTACCTCCGCTAGCGGGAACACAGATACGCAGTATTTT
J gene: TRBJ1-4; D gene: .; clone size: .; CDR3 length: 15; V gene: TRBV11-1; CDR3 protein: CASSSGTWGNEKLFF; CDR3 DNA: TGTGCCAGCAGCTCGGGGACGTGGGGGAATGAAAAACTGTTTTTT
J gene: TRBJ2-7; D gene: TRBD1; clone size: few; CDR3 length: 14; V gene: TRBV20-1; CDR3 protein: CSARPRDRVYEQYF; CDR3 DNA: TGCAGTGCTAGACCCCGGGACAGAGTCTACGAGCAGTACTTC
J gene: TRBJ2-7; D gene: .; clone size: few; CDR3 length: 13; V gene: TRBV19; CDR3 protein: CASSPALGYEQYF; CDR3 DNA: TGTGCCAGCAGCCCGGCCCTAGGGTACGAGCAGTACTTC
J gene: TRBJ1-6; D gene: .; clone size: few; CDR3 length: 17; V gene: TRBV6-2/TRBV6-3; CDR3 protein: CASSATGTSSYNSPLHF; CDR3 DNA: TGTGCCAGCAGTGCGACCGGGACCTCTTCCTATAATTCACCCCTCCACTTT
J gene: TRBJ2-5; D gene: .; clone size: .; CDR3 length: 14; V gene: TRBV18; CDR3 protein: CASSPSTRGETQYF; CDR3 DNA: TGTGCCAGCTCACCGTCGACTAGGGGGGAGACCCAGTACTTC
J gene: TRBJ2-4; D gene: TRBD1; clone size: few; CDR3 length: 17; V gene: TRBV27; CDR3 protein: CASSSRQGERAKNIQYF; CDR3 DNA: TGTGCCAGCAGTTCGCGACAGGGGGAGAGAGCCAAAAACATTCAGTACTTC